This T cell receptor beta chain was profiled in a study of blood T cell repertoires in COVID-19. Overall study context: Spain, Italy and the United States supplied samples that represented acute and convalescent COVID-19. PBMCs, B-cell-depleted T cells, or T cells provided the cDNA or gDNA that made up the material.

For this clone: Different DNA sequences within this sample yield the same CDR3.

Per the original methods: From reference gene primer amplification, estimates of nucleated cell counts were derived. TCRdb keeps only in-frame clones here, not all; method: immunoSEQ multiplex PCR. V and J calls and clone size are given by that table; D and trimming were obtained from the DNA. The table records 150,000 to 200,000 clones, about 80% of them present only once. The ends lost 5 bases at V and 3 bases at J; junction bases unmatched: 5. This CDR3 contains 17 residues. CDR1 and CDR2 from the germline V gene are SEHNR and FQNEAQ (reference sequence). This receptor was taken from a woman aged 70 to 79 with acute or convalescent COVID-19. The material sequenced was peripheral blood. The J gene is TRBJ2-3, the V gene TRBV7-9; 16 positions agree with TRBD2. The CDR3 spells CASSLGTSGRGTDTQYF. CDR3 bases: TGTGCCAGCAGCCTCGGGACTAGCGGGAGGGGTACAGATACGCAGTATTTT.